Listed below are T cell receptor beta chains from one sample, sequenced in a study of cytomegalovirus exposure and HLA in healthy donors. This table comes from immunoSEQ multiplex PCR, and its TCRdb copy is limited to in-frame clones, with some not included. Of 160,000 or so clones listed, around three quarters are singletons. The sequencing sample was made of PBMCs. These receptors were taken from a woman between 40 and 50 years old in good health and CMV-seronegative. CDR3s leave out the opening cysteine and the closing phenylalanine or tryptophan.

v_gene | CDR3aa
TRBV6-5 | ASSYVGGTEAF
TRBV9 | ASSGLTKRGYTDTQY
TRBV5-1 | ASSLVAGDFFFSTGELF
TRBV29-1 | SVVGQRSSYEQY
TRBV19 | ASSIVFSTEAF
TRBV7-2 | ASSLVAGFQPQH
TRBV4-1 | ASSQDRRGEVVL
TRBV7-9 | SSSSPRGSNTGELF
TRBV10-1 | ASSEQGLTSTDTQY
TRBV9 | ASSPPGGSFYEQY
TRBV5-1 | ASKLAGTDTQY
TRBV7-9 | SSSPERQAGPNEKLF
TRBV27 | ASSSSQGIWANEKLF
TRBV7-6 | ASSRQETQY
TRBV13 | ASSARQGAASEAF
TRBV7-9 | ASSRSGTPYGYT